The clone carrying this T cell receptor beta chain was observed a few times. The antigen is not known. The germline CDR1 and CDR2 sequences are SNHLY and FYNNEI. The trim removed 6 bases at V and 4 bases at J, leaving 7 bases unmatched. This CDR3 is 15 amino acids long. As to treatment: roughly 11-day PBMC culture with coronavirus spike peptide pools or control peptides (ViraFEST assay). After expanding antigen-specific T cells with peptide pools, ViraFEST sequenced their TCRs. The study sequenced cultured CD4+ T cell DNA using the Oncomine TCR Beta short-read assay. In this case, cultured CD4+ T cells provided the extracted genomic DNA. TCRdb redid the calling of the PCR reads with MiXCR, one entry per CDR3 protein. The table has approximately 12,000 distinct CDR3 sequences, 27% seen once. These data are taken from a study of vaccination and CD4 T cells after COVID-19. Study-level points and caveats: Reactive clone data from convalescent patients indicated a median of roughly 86% appearing only post-vaccination.

The clonotype comes from a human donor who received a COVID-19 vaccine. The V gene is TRBV2, the J gene TRBJ1-2, with 11 bases lining up with TRBD1. Sequenced material: CD4+ T cells from blood, cultured in vitro, taken before SARS-CoV-2 vaccination. The CDR3 loop is CASRGMGQGGYGYTF. The CDR3 DNA is TGTGCCAGCAGGGGGATGGGACAGGGGGGCTATGGCTACACCTTC.